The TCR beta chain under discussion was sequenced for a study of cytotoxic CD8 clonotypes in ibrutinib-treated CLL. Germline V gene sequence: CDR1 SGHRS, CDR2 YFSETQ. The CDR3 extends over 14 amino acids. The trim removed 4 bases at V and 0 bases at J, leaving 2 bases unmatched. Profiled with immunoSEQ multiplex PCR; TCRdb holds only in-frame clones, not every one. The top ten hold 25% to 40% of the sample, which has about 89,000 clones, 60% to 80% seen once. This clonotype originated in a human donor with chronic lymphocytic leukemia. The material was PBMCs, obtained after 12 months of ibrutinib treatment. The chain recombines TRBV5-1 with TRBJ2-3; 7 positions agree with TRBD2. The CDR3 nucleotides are TGCGCCAGCAGCCGGGGGGATAGCACAGATACGCAGTATTTT. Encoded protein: CASSRGDSTDTQYF.